This passage covers 13 T cell receptor beta chains from one sample sequenced in a study of blood T cell repertoires in COVID-19. Here immunoSEQ multiplex PCR was the method, and the copy in TCRdb shows in-frame clones only, minus some. The sample holds about 180,000 clones, 87% seen once. Specimen: PBMCs or T cells enriched from blood (not recorded which). Receptors were obtained from a human donor with acute COVID-19. The donor label of this sample is uncertain.

The rearrangement uses TRBV28 and TRBJ2-1; 8 nucleotides agree with TRBD1. With 5 bases clipped from V and 9 bases from J, the junction kept 9 bases outside the gene matches. CDR3 size: 14 residues. Per the germline V gene, CDR1 is MDHEN and CDR2 is SYDVKM. Here the CDR3 DNA reads TGTGCCAGCAGTGTTCCGGACAGGGAAACTGAGCAGTTCTTC. Translating gives CASSVPDRETEQFF. The full variable domain, its missing parts supplied by reference TRBV28 and TRBJ2-1, is DVKVTQSSRYLVKRTGEKVFLECVQDMDHENMFWYRQDPGLGLRLIYFSYDVKMKEKGDIPEGYSVSREKKERFSLILESASTNQTSMYLCASSVPDRETEQFFGPGTRLTVL.

This chain joins TRBV7-3 and TRBJ2-7; possible D gene TRBD2, 6 bases. CDR3 length equals 15 residues. Germline CDR1 reads SGHTA; CDR2 reads FQGTGA. V shed 5 bases and J shed 5 bases, with 19 bases lying between them. CDR3 DNA: TGTGCCAGCAGCCTTCGCGGACCCTGGGGGGACGAGCAGTACTTC. Translated: CASSLRGPWGDEQYF.

The rearrangement joins TRBV18 to TRBJ2-4, with a tentative D call TRBD1 (6 bases). Between the trimmed V and J ends, which lost 3 bases and 0 bases, there was a span of 15 bases. CDR1 is KGHSH, CDR2 LQKENI, per germline. The CDR3 is made up of 17 amino acids. CDR3 sequence reads: CASSPSGHLLAKNIQYF. CDR3 sequence (DNA): TGTGCCAGCTCACCTTCGGGACACCTACTAGCCAAAAACATTCAGTACTTC.

The chain combines TRBV30 with TRBJ2-3; 14 bases map to TRBD2. V dropped 3 bases and J dropped 3; count of bases not matched to a gene: 17. Germline-derived CDR1 and CDR2 are GTSNPN and SVGIG (reference sequence). The CDR3 has 20 amino acids. The CDR3 loop is CAWRGPGTSGGLKNTDTQYF. As DNA, the CDR3 is TGTGCCTGGAGGGGACCTGGGACTAGCGGGGGCCTGAAAAATACAGATACGCAGTATTTT.

The chain is built from TRBV7-3 and TRBJ2-2, with 9 bases identical to TRBD1. The CDR3 consists of 14 residues. Losses at the gene ends were 4 bases for V and 7 bases for J; bases not matched to a gene: 4. CDR1 is SGHTA, CDR2 FQGTGA, per germline. The CDR3: CASSWTGESGELFF. The CDR3 nucleotides are TGTGCCAGCAGCTGGACAGGGGAGAGCGGGGAGCTGTTTTTT.

The CDR3 sequence is CASSPRLAGGHNEQFF. The CDR3 DNA reads TGTGCCAGCAGCCCCCGGCTAGCGGGGGGCCACAATGAGCAGTTCTTC. The chain links TRBV6-2 or TRBV6-3 to TRBJ2-1, with TRBD2 identical over 11 bases. Losses at the gene ends were 6 bases for V and 5 bases for J; bases not matched to a gene: 9. The CDR3 runs 16 residues. Germline V gene data show CDR1 as MNHEY and CDR2 as SVGEGT.

This chain links TRBV6-2 or TRBV6-3 with TRBJ2-3, with 8 bases that match TRBD2. Germline CDR1 and CDR2: MNHEY and SVGEGT. J gave up 6 bases and V 2 bases, and 7 bases lay outside the gene matches. This CDR3 is 15 amino acids long. As DNA, the CDR3 is TGTGCCAGCAGTTACGGTCGGGGGGGCCTCGATACGCAGTATTTT. Amino acids: CASSYGRGGLDTQYF.

This rearrangement joins TRBV5-4 to TRBJ1-2, with no clear D. The CDR3 loop spans 13 amino acids. Per germline, CDR1 SGHNT and CDR2 YYREEE (reference sequence). V lost 0 bases and J lost 6, with 9 bases in between. The CDR3 here is CASSLASEDGYTF. CDR3 sequence (DNA): TGTGCCAGCAGCTTGGCCTCGGAGGATGGCTACACCTTC.

The chain's CDR3 is CASSRGTGRETQYF. The CDR3 region has the DNA TGTGCCAGCAGCCGAGGGACAGGGAGGGAGACCCAGTACTTC. V is TRBV3-1 (or the pseudogene TRBV3-2) and J is TRBJ2-5; TRBD1 matches at 9 bases. V lost 4 bases to trimming and J lost 5 bases; unmatched junction nucleotides: 5. The CDR3 loop spans 14 amino acids. Germline CDR1 and CDR2: LGHDT and YNNKEL (reference sequence).

The gene calls are TRBV30 and TRBJ1-2, with a tentative D call TRBD1 (5 bases). CDR3 length equals 15 residues. The germline V gene has CDR1 GTSNPN and CDR2 SVGIG (reference sequence). Deletions cut 3 bases from V and 8 bases from J, with 22 bases between. CDR3 nucleotides: TGTGCCTGGAGGATTCTTCGGAGAGACAGTGAAGGCTACACCTTC. It codes for CAWRILRRDSEGYTF.

The chain couples TRBV7-7 to TRBJ1-3; 8 bases map to TRBD1. The length of the CDR3 is 18 residues. Germline assignment: CDR1 SSHAT and CDR2 FNYEAQ (reference sequence). V dropped 5 bases and J dropped 0; count of bases not matched to a gene: 12. Here the CDR3 reads CASSSGDRNPYSGNTIYF. CDR3 nucleotide sequence: TGTGCCAGCAGCAGCGGGGACAGGAACCCTTACTCTGGAAACACCATATATTTT.

The chain is built from TRBV5-1 and TRBJ2-3, with 10 bases matching TRBD2. V shed 2 bases and J 0 bases; nucleotides not matched to a gene: 6. Germline V gene lookup returns CDR1 SGHRS and CDR2 YFSETQ. The CDR3 extends over 17 amino acids. CDR3 DNA: TGCGCCAGCAGCTTAACAGCGGGGGGGTCTAGCACAGATACGCAGTATTTT. Protein sequence: CASSLTAGGSSTDTQYF.

This clone has a handful of counts. The V call is TRBV6-2 or TRBV6-3, the J call TRBJ2-3; possible D gene TRBD2, 6 bases. CDR1 MNHEY and CDR2 SVGEGT come from the germline V gene. V was clipped by 4 bases and J by 5 bases, with 13 bases between them. The CDR3 loop spans 14 amino acids. CDR3 protein: CASSLGRTIDTQYF. For the CDR3, the DNA is TGTGCCAGCAGTTTGGGTAGGACTATAGATACGCAGTATTTT.